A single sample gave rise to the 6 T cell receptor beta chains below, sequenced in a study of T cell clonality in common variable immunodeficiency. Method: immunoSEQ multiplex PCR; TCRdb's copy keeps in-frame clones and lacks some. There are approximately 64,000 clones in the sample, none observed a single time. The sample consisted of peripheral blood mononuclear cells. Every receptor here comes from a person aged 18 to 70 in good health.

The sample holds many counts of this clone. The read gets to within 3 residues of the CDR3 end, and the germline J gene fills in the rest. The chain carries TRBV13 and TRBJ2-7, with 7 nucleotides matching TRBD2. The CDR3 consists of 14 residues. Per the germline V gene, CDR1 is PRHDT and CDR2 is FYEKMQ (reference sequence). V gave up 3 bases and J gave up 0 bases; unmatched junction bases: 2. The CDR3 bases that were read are TGTGCCAGCAGCTTGGGGAGGGGCTCCTACGAG. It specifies CASSLGRGSYE. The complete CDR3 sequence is CASSLGRGSYEQYF.

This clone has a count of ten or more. CDR3 bases read: TGTGCCAGCAGTTTATCATACAATGAG. Encoded protein: CASSLSYNE. The CDR3 in full is CASSLSYNEQFF. This chain links TRBV28 with TRBJ2-1; D gene uncertain. The read falls 3 residues short of the CDR3 end, and the missing part is taken from the germline J gene. Germline-derived CDR1 and CDR2 are MDHEN and SYDVKM. Trimming took off 1 base at V and 4 bases at J, with 2 bases between the two ends. This CDR3 has 12 amino acids.

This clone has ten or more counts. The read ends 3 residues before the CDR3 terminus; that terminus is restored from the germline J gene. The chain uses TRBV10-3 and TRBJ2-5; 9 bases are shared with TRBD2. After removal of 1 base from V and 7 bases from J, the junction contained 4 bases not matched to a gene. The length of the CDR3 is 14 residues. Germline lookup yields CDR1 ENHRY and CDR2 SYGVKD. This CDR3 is CAISELAGEGTQYF. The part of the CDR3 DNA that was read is TGTGCCATCAGTGAGTTAGCGGGAGAGGGGACC.

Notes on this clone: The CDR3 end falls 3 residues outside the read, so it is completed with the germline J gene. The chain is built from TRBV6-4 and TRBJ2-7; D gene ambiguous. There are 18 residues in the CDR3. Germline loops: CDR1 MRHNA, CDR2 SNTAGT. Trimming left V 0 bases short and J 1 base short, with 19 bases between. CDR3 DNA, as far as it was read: TGTGCCAGCAGTGACTCGACAAGTGCACGTACACGTTCCTACGAG. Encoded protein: CASSDSTSARTRSYE. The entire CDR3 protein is CASSDSTSARTRSYEQYF.

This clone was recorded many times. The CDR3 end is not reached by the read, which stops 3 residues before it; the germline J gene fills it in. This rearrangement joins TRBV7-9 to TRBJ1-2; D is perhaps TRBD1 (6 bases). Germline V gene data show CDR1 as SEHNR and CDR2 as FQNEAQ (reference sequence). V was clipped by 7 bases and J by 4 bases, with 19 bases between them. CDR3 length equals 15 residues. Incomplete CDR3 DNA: TGTGCCAGCACCCTGGACCTCAGGGGCGGCTATGGC. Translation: CASTLDLRGGYG. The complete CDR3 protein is CASTLDLRGGYGYTF.

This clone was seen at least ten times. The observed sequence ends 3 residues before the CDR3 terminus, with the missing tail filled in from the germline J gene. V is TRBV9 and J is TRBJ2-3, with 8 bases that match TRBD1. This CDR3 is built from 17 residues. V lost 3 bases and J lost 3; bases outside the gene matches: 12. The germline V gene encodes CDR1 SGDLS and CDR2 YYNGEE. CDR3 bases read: TGTGCCAGCAGCGCAGATCCCGGGACAGGTTGGACAGATACG. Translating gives CASSADPGTGWTDT. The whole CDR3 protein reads CASSADPGTGWTDTQYF.